This TCR beta chain originates from a study of T-cell memory formation after mild COVID-19. Study-level background: Largely donor-specific TCR clusters were found.

This clonotype was recorded a few times. The antigen is unknown. Study conclusions and caveats: Among contracting clones, CD4+ were mainly CM/EM and CD8+ enriched in EMRA. Clones shrinking from day 15 to 85 showed even CD4/CD8 mixes; later expanders tilted CD4+.

Researchers used 5'RACE with constant-segment primers to make TCR alpha and TCR beta cDNA libraries that carry sample barcodes and UMIs. TCRdb fed the 5' RACE reads into MiXCR, producing one record per CDR3 protein. The repertoire holds 250,000 to 400,000 distinct CDR3 sequences, with more than 13% as singletons. This CDR3 spans 15 amino acids. J gave up 5 bases and V 0 bases, and 7 bases lay outside the gene matches. Looked up from germline, CDR1 is SGHRS and CDR2 is YFSETQ. This receptor was taken from a man aged 18 to 29 who had mild COVID-19 (a few samples of this study predate the infection). Cell type and time point are not known. Sequences were obtained from PBMCs or a T cell subset sorted from them (not recorded which). This chain links TRBV5-1 with TRBJ1-2, with TRBD1 matching over 7 bases. CDR3 in amino acids: CASSLVTVQGYGYTF. The CDR3 bases are TGCGCCAGCAGCTTGGTCACGGTACAGGGGTATGGCTACACCTTC.